The 11 T cell receptor beta chains reported below all come from one sample, sequenced in a study of blood T cell repertoires in COVID-19. TCRdb's table, derived via immunoSEQ multiplex PCR, lists solely in-frame clones and lacks some. The sample lists roughly 400,000 clones, about 88% occurring once. Sequenced input: PBMCs or T cells enriched from blood (not recorded which). The source of these receptors is a woman between 18 and 29 years old who had been exposed to COVID-19.

The chain couples TRBV5-1 to TRBJ1-1, with D perhaps matching TRBD1 (5 bases). Trimming left V 0 bases short and J 1 base short, with 10 bases between. The CDR3 length is 15 residues. Germline V gives CDR1 SGHRS, CDR2 YFSETQ. As DNA, the CDR3 is TGCGCCAGCAGCTTGGTCAGGGCCACGAACACTGAAGCTTTCTTT. The encoded protein is CASSLVRATNTEAFF.

A note on this clone: In the same sample, other DNA sequences code for this CDR3. The rearrangement links TRBV18 to TRBJ1-1; 7 bases are shared with TRBD1. The ends lost 1 base at V and 1 base at J; junction bases unmatched: 0. The CDR3 has 14 residues. The germline CDR1 and CDR2 sequences are KGHSH and LQKENI. In DNA, the CDR3 is TGTGCCAGCTCACCACAGGGGGCGAACACTGAAGCTTTCTTT. It translates to CASSPQGANTEAFF.

The V and J genes are TRBV28 and TRBJ1-2; D possibly corresponds to TRBD1 (5 bases). Trimming pared 1 base from V and 7 bases from J, leaving 10 bases between. CDR3 length: 13 residues. The V gene's germline CDR1 is MDHEN and CDR2 SYDVKM. The CDR3 bases are TGTGCCAGCAGTTTATTGGGGGGTGGTGGCTACACCTTC. This gives the protein CASSLLGGGGYTF.

The J gene is TRBJ1-1, the V gene TRBV19, with TRBD1 matching over 7 bases. The germline V gene encodes CDR1 LNHDA and CDR2 SQIVND (reference sequence). J lost 2 bases, V lost 8 bases, and 8 bases had no gene match. This CDR3 is built from 14 residues. CDR3 DNA sequence: TGTGCCAGTGCAGCCCGGGACAGCAACACTGAAGCTTTCTTT. Translation gives CASAARDSNTEAFF.

The chain links TRBV11-2 to TRBJ2-3, with a tentative D call TRBD2 (5 bases). Germline CDR1 SGHAT, CDR2 FQNNGV. The CDR3 has 14 amino acids. The germline V and J ends were trimmed by 5 bases and 4 bases, with 13 bases remaining between them. This CDR3 reads CASSPTSGSDTQYF. The CDR3, as DNA: TGTGCCAGCAGCCCCACCTCGGGGTCAGATACGCAGTATTTT.

The chain carries TRBV5-6 and TRBJ2-2, with no clear D. Germline V gene lookup returns CDR1 SGHDT and CDR2 YYEEEE. The CDR3 runs to 12 residues. V shed 2 bases and J shed 6 bases, with 5 bases lying between them. CDR3 DNA sequence: TGTGCCAGCAGCTTCCCTCCCGGGGAGCTGTTTTTT. As protein: CASSFPPGELFF. The full variable domain, rest sourced from reference TRBV5-6 and TRBJ2-2, is DAGVTQSPTHLIKTRGQQVTLRCSPKSGHDTVSWYQQALGQGPQFIFQYYEEEERQRGNFPDRFSGHQFPNYSSELNVNALLLGDSALYLCASSFPPGELFFGEGSRLTVL.

Regarding this clone: An end of the junction does not agree with germline; a read error may underlie this. The chain combines TRBV7-7 with TRBJ2-7, with 7 nucleotides matching TRBD1. The CDR3 loop spans 20 amino acids. Germline lookup yields CDR1 SSHAT and CDR2 FNYEAQ (reference sequence). In DNA, the CDR3 is TGTGCTAGCATATCGGAGACCGGGACAGCCCCCAAAGAGGACTCCTACGAGCAGTACTTC. The encoded protein is CASISETGTAPKEDSYEQYF.

V gene TRBV13 combines with J gene TRBJ2-7, with 8 nucleotides matching TRBD2. This CDR3 has 13 residues. CDR1 is PRHDT, CDR2 FYEKMQ, per germline (reference sequence). Germline trimming cut 5 bases from V and 2 bases from J; bases unmatched to any gene: 2. This CDR3 reads CASSLGLAYEQYF. The CDR3 DNA reads TGTGCCAGCAGCCTGGGACTAGCCTACGAGCAGTACTTC.

This chain connects TRBV28 to TRBJ1-2; 9 bases line up with TRBD1. Per the germline V gene, CDR1 is MDHEN and CDR2 is SYDVKM. The CDR3 is 15 residues long. The J segment lost 4 bases and the V segment lost 4 bases, leaving 7 bases of the junction unmatched. CDR3 in amino acids: CASSSPGTGFYGYTF. In DNA, the CDR3 is TGTGCCAGCAGTTCCCCCGGGACAGGGTTCTATGGCTACACCTTC.

The V and J genes are TRBV27 and TRBJ1-6, with 7 bases matching TRBD1. From germline, CDR1 is MNHEY and CDR2 SMNVEV (reference sequence). V trimming: 6 bases; J trimming: 10 bases; junction bases outside the gene matches: 12. This CDR3 region has 15 residues. The CDR3: CASRRGQVLQSPLHF. CDR3 DNA: TGTGCCAGCAGAAGAGGACAGGTACTACAGTCACCCCTCCACTTT.

The chain is built from TRBV6-2 or TRBV6-3 and TRBJ1-2; 12 bases agree with TRBD1. Trimming cost V 5 bases and J 6 bases; bases outside gene matches: 7. CDR3 length: 15 amino acids. Germline loops: CDR1 MNHEY, CDR2 SVGEGT. The CDR3 nucleotides are TGTGCCAGCAGTGGAAGGGGACAGGGGGCGAATGGCTACACCTTC. Translated: CASSGRGQGANGYTF.